These 2 T cell receptor beta chains originate from one sample sequenced in a study of cytotoxic CD8 clonotypes in ibrutinib-treated CLL. Sequenced by immunoSEQ multiplex PCR; TCRdb stores in-frame clones only, minus some. This sample has some 140,000 clones, with around 93% found just once. Specimen: PBMCs, collected after 12 months of ibrutinib treatment. All receptors derive from a human donor with chronic lymphocytic leukemia.

This chain connects TRBV2 to TRBJ1-2; D not resolved. Trimming stripped 4 bases from V and 3 bases from J, with 12 bases between. Looked up from germline, CDR1 is SNHLY and CDR2 is FYNNEI. CDR3 length: 14 residues. This CDR3 is CASSVREFDYGYTF. As DNA, the CDR3 is TGTGCCAGCAGTGTGAGGGAATTCGACTATGGCTACACCTTC.

The V gene is TRBV6-5, the J gene TRBJ1-1, with D unclear. V gave up 2 bases and J gave up 4 bases, with 8 bases separating them. The CDR3 runs 13 residues. Per germline, CDR1 MNHEY and CDR2 SVGAGI. This chain's CDR3 is CASSYKGPTEAFF. DNA for the CDR3: TGTGCCAGCAGTTACAAAGGTCCCACTGAAGCTTTCTTT.